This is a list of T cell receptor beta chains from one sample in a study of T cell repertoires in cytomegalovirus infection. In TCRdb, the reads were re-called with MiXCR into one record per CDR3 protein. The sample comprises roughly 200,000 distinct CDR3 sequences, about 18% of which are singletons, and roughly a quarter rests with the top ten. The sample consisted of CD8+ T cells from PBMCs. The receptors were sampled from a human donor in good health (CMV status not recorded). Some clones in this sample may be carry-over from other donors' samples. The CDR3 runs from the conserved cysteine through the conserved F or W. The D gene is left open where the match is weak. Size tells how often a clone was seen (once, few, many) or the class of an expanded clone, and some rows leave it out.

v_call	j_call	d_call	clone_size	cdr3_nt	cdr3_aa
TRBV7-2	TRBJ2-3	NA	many	TGTGCCAGCAGCACCGATCTAGCCAGCACAGATACGCAGTATTTT	CASSTDLASTDTQYF
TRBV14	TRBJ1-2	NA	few	TGTGCCAGCAGCCATCTACCATCGCCCGGCAGCTATGGCTACACCTTC	CASSHLPSPGSYGYTF
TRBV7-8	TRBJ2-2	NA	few	TGTGCCAGCAGCTCCCGCCGGGGGCACGTTTCGAACACCGGGGAGCTGTTTTTT	CASSSRRGHVSNTGELFF
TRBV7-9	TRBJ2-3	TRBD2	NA	TGTGCCAGCAGCTCCCTAGCGGGCCTTAGCACAGATATGCAGTATTTT	CASSSLAGLSTDMQYF
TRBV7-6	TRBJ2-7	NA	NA	TGTGCCAGCAGCTTAGATGTGGGTAACGAGCAGTACTTC	CASSLDVGNEQYF
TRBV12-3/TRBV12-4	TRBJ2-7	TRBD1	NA	TGTGCCAGCAGCCGGCTGACAGGGCCCTCCTACGAGCAGTACTTC	CASSRLTGPSYEQYF
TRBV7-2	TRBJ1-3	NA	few	TGTGCCAGCAGCTTATCACAGGGCCGATTCTCTGGAAACACCATATATTTT	CASSLSQGRFSGNTIYF
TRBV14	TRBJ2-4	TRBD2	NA	TGTGCCAGCAGCCAAGACTCTTGGCGGGGGTCTAAAAACAGGCAGTACTTC	CASSQDSWRGSKNRQYF
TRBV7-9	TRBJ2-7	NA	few	TGTGCCAGCAGCTTAGACGGCAGTAAGGCCTACGAGCAGTACTTC	CASSLDGSKAYEQYF
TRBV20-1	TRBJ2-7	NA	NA	TGCAGTGCTCCGGCAGATTCCTACGAGCAGTACTTC	CSAPADSYEQYF
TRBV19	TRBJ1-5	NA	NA	TGTGCCAGTAGTCCTCCGGGGGGATGGCAGCCCCAGCATTTT	CASSPPGGWQPQHF
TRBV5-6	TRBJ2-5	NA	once	TGTGCCAGCAGCTTGGGACAGAACCAAGAGACCCAGTACTTC	CASSLGQNQETQYF
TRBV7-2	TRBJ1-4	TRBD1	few	TGTGCCAGCAGTCTAAGGACAGGGGACCTAAATGAAAAACTGTTTTTT	CASSLRTGDLNEKLFF
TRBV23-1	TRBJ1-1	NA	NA	TGCGCCAGCAGTCAATCTGGATCCCGCCTTAACTACACTGAAGCTTTCTTT	CASSQSGSRLNYTEAFF
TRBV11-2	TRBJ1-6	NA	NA	TGTGCCAGCAGCTTAGAGTCGTCAGCTTATAATTCACCCCTCCACTTT	CASSLESSAYNSPLHF
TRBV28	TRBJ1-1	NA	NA	TGTGCCAGCAACACCGGGGTCGGAAATGAAGCTTTCTTT	CASNTGVGNEAFF
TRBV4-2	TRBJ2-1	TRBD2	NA	TGTGCCAGCAGCCAGGGGGACTGGAGCGGGGGGGCCTACAATGAGCAGTTCTTC	CASSQGDWSGGAYNEQFF
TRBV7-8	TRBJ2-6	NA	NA	TGTGCCAGCAGCCCGGGGATGGGTTTCGGGGCCAACGTCCTGACTTTC	CASSPGMGFGANVLTF
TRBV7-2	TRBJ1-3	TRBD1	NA	TGTGCCAGCAGCTTAGCGGGACAGGTCTCTGGAAACACCATATATTTT	CASSLAGQVSGNTIYF
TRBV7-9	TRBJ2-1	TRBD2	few	TGTGCCAGCAGCTTATTCAAGCGGGGGTACAATGAGCAGTTCTTC	CASSLFKRGYNEQFF
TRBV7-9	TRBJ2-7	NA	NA	TGTGCCAGCAGCCCCCTGGGGGACGAGCAGTACTTC	CASSPLGDEQYF
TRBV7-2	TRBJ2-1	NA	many	TGTGCCAGCAGCTTAGTAGGCGGGGATGAGCAGTTCTTC	CASSLVGGDEQFF
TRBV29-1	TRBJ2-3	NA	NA	TGCAGCGGAAAGGGCCGGTGGTCCACAGATACGCAGTATTTT	CSGKGRWSTDTQYF
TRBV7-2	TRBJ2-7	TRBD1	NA	TGTGCCAGCAGCCACTCCGGGACAGGGGGCCACGAGCAGTACTTC	CASSHSGTGGHEQYF
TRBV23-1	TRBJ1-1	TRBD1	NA	TGCGCCAGCAGTCAATCGGGGAAACCGGGACAGCCTTTTACTGAAGCTTTCTTT	CASSQSGKPGQPFTEAFF
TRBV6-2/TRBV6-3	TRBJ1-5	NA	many	TGTGCCAGCAGTTCTTGGGGCAGAGGGGATCAGCCCCAGCATTTT	CASSSWGRGDQPQHF
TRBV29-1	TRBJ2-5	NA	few	TGCAGCGTTGAGATAGGACGGGAGACCCAGTACTTC	CSVEIGRETQYF
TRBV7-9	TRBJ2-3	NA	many	TGTGCCAGCAGCTTAGGGGGAAATACGCAGTATTTT	CASSLGGNTQYF
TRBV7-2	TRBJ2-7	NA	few	TGTGCCAGCACCCGGGGGAGTAGTGGACCCTACGAGCAGTACTTC	CASTRGSSGPYEQYF
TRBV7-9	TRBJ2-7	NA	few	TGTGCCAGCAGCCCCCTCCCCGCCGAGCAGTACTTC	CASSPLPAEQYF
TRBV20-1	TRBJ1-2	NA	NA	TGCAGTGCTAGAGACAGGGAGTATTATGGCTACACCTTC	CSARDREYYGYTF
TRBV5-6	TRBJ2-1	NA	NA	TGTGCCAGCAGCTTGCTGCTGAGGTCGGATGAGCAGTTCTTC	CASSLLLRSDEQFF
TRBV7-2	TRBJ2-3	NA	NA	TGTGCCAGCAGCTTAGGGGTTGCAGGGCGGACCTATAGCACAGATACGCAGTATTTT	CASSLGVAGRTYSTDTQYF
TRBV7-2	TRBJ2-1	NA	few	TGTGCCAGCAGCCCCTTGCGGGTGCGGGCCTACAATGAGCAGTTCTTC	CASSPLRVRAYNEQFF